This TCR beta chain was recorded in a study of CD8 T cells in Susac syndrome. The authors carried out high-throughput sequencing of TCR beta. They applied it to CD8+ and CD4+ T cells obtained from blood. The authors negatively isolated CD8+ and CD4+ T cells and FACS-enriched TEMRA cells. Trimming shortened V by 1 base and J by 6 bases, and 9 bases separated the two germline ends. The CDR3 totals 13 residues. Random hexamers were used to reverse transcribe the RNA input (about 0.45 to 1 ug). Amplification of TCR beta CDR3 spanned 54 Vbeta and 13 Jbeta via immunoSEQ multiplex PCR. TCRdb redid the calling of the immunoSEQ multiplex PCR reads with MiXCR, one entry per CDR3 protein. The repertoire holds roughly 70,000 distinct CDR3 sequences, over 95% seen once, with more than 0.09% in the top ten.

This clonotype originated in a human donor with multiple sclerosis. This chain joins TRBV12-3 or TRBV12-4 and TRBJ1-1; D is unclear. The sequenced material came from CD4+ T cells from PBMCs. In nucleotides, the CDR3 is TGTGCCAGCAGTTTAGGGGGTCGGGCTGAAGCTTTCTTT. This sequence encodes CASSLGGRAEAFF.